The T cell receptor beta chain described here comes from a study of cytomegalovirus exposure and HLA in healthy donors. The CDR3 runs 16 residues. The V end was cut by 2 bases, the J end by 0 bases, with 10 bases between. The germline gives CDR1 MNHEY, CDR2 SVGAGI. The primer mix had 60 Vbeta and 13 Jbeta primers. TCRdb's table, derived via immunoSEQ multiplex PCR, lists solely in-frame clones and lacks some. The sample has 130,000 or so clones, 65% to 80% seen once; the top ten hold around 1.5%. Notes on the study in general: Later analysis indicated greater clonal expansion among HLA-associated TCR beta chains than among equally common other chains.

This clone was recorded a few times. Antigen specificity is unknown. This TCR was recovered from a woman between 18 and 29 years old in good health and CMV-seronegative. This chain uses TRBV6-5 with TRBJ2-2; D might be TRBD2 (6 bases). The material sequenced was PBMCs. The CDR3 DNA sequence: TGTGCCAGCAGTTACAGTTGGACTACGAACACCGGGGAGCTGTTTTTT. Translated: CASSYSWTTNTGELFF.